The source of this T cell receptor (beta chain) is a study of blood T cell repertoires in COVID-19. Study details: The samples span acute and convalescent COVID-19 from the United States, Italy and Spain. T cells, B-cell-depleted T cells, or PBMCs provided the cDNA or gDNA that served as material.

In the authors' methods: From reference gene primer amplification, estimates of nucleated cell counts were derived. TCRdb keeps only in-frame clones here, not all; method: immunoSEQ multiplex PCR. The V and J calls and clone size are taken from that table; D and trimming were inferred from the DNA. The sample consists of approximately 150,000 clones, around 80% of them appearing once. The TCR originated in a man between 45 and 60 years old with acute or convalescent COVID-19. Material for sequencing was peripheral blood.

This CDR3 is CASSLQYQPQHF. The CDR3 nucleotides are TGTGCCAGCAGTTTACAGTATCAGCCCCAGCATTTT. The chain carries TRBV12-3 or TRBV12-4 and TRBJ1-5; D is unresolved. The CDR3 sequence is 12 residues long. V shed 2 bases and J shed 5 bases, with 4 bases lying between them.